A selection of T cell receptor beta chains follows, all from one sample in a study of cytomegalovirus exposure and HLA in healthy donors. The table came from immunoSEQ multiplex PCR; TCRdb's copy has only in-frame clones and leaves some out. The data show approximately 110,000 clones, about 80% seen once. The source material was PBMCs. These receptor sequences come from a female donor in good health and CMV-seropositive. Each CDR3 is given with its conserved first and last residue. The D gene is left open where the match is weak. Size values are once, few and many counts, or a class for expanded clones, and some rows have none.

TGTGCCAGTAGTATTGGGCGGGGGCCCTACAATGAGCAGTTCTTC CASSIGRGPYNEQFF TRBV19 NA NA TRBJ2-1
TGTGCCAGCAGTAGCTCTGGGACAGGGGTGTCACCCCTCCACTTT CASSSSGTGVSPLHF TRBV28 TRBD1 NA TRBJ1-6
TGTGCCAGCAGCCAGACAGGGGGCTCTGGCTACACCTTC CASSQTGGSGYTF TRBV5-4 TRBD1 NA TRBJ1-2
TGTGCCAGCAGCTTAGTCCCGGGAAAGACGAACACCGGGGAGCTGTTTTTT CASSLVPGKTNTGELFF TRBV7-6 NA NA TRBJ2-2
TGTGCCAGCAGCGAAAGGGTAGCTGGGGCAGGTCGGAATCAGCCCCAGCATTTT CASSERVAGAGRNQPQHF TRBV7-6 NA NA TRBJ1-5
TGTGCCAGCAGCTTGGGGCGGGAGGATATGAATGAGCAGTTCTTC CASSLGREDMNEQFF TRBV5-4 TRBD2 NA TRBJ2-1
TGTGCCAGCAGCCAAAGGGGCAGGGATCACCGGAATGAGCAGTTCTTC CASSQRGRDHRNEQFF TRBV7-2 NA NA TRBJ2-1
TGTGCCAGCAGCGACAGGGGGGGTAACACAGATACGCAGTATTTT CASSDRGGNTDTQYF TRBV2 TRBD1 once TRBJ2-3
TGTGCCAGCAGCCCCTACCGAGGGGGCGAGCAGTACTTC CASSPYRGGEQYF TRBV5-8 NA NA TRBJ2-7
TGTGCCAGCAGTCTAGGTAGGAACGAGCAGTACTTC CASSLGRNEQYF TRBV5-5 NA NA TRBJ2-7
TGTGCCAGCAGCGCTATCCTACAGGGGCGACCGAACACTGAAGCTTTCTTT CASSAILQGRPNTEAFF TRBV7-9 TRBD1 NA TRBJ1-1
TGTGCCAGCAGTGCGGCCGGGACAGGGGGCTTCGAGCAGTACTTC CASSAAGTGGFEQYF TRBV6-1 TRBD1 NA TRBJ2-7
TGTGCCAGCAGTCAACGGGCGGGGGGGAGCACAGATACGCAGTATTTT CASSQRAGGSTDTQYF TRBV4-2 TRBD2 NA TRBJ2-3